This note documents a single T cell receptor (beta chain) sequence. The target of this receptor is not known. No qualities accompany the bases; no much larger clone lies one base away. This sample is part of a study of TIL therapy for anti-PD-1-resistant metastatic lung cancer (dated by TCRdb to about 2021). In the study overall: Tumors were harvested prior to any PD-1/PD-L1 blockade, after which nivolumab was administered to patients, and lymphodepletion, expanded TIL infusion and IL-2 were given to patients who progressed. Enrolled patients had a median age of about 50 years (range about 38-85) and a median tumor PD-L1 proportion score of around 5.9%. The cohort was predominantly lung adenocarcinoma, with several EGFR-mutant and two ALK-rearranged tumors, and half of patients were current or former smokers. A median non-synonymous tumor mutation burden of around 1.5 mutations per megabase was determined across the cohort by whole-exome sequencing. Clonotypes were tracked across tumor, expanded TIL product and serial blood samples by T cell receptor beta sequencing of tumor and peripheral blood. Broader findings and caveats from the paper: The cohort was highly selected, with more treatment-naive, never-smoker and oncogene-addicted patients than typical, limiting generalizability. The study protocol defined all tumor marker inferences as exploratory. The baseline peripheral repertoire was partially replaced by infused TIL clonotypes, which then decayed over months, and no apparent association between persistence and response was found.

TCR beta CDR3 regions were amplified from genomic DNA by bias-controlled multiplex PCR with the immunoSEQ v3 hsTCRB kit. TCR libraries were sequenced on an Illumina NextSeq 500 to 2 million to 2.5 million read pairs for survey level or roughly 4.5-6 million for deep level. As for the original processing: V, D and J genes were assigned, non-productive sequences were removed, and clonality was reported by immunoSEQ Analyzer software. Repertoires were compared by productive Simpson clonality and by the Morisita overlap index of productive TRB rearrangements between infused TIL and blood. The absolute count of a clonotype in blood was estimated by multiplying the lymphocyte count by the CD3+ fraction and by the productive frequency of the clone. TCRdb took over this immuneACCESS table, retaining in-frame rearrangements with V and J assigned. Such tables are incomplete; in checked studies, under half of the missing clones stem from an unresolved V gene, and the remainder is unexplained. The DNA was the basis for D and trimming; V, J and clone size are from that table. The sample table contains 55,000 to 65,000 clones; only one count was recorded for around 69% of them. The ten most abundant clones make up approximately 7% of the sample.

V loses 3 bases at its end and J loses 8 bases; junction bases beyond the gene matches: 12. Measured from the cysteine to the phenylalanine, the CDR3 is 15 residues long. Of the read, only the CDR3 DNA is kept; its 45 bases are in frame from base 1. According to the study, the label for this sample's time point signals: pre-treatment sample, taken before nivolumab and TIL therapy. Adults with stage 4 NSCLC were enrolled in a dual-center phase I trial from October 2017 to early 2020. Samples came from a single-arm, open-label phase I trial of tumor-infiltrating lymphocyte therapy with nivolumab in advanced non-small cell lung cancer. Mononuclear cells from blood collected in EDTA tubes were isolated on a Ficoll gradient and snap-frozen as pellets, and DNA was then extracted using a Qiagen mini-prep kit.

The receptor was isolated from a person between 25 and 80 years old with non-small cell lung cancer. Sequences were derived from blood, sampled at baseline. The rearrangement combines TRBV5-3 with TRBJ1-2; TRBD1 matches 8 bases in the middle. TRBV5-3 is flagged as an ORF with uncertain function. This receptor has the CDR3 CARSYPDRVEEGYTF. The nucleotide sequence is given as TGTGCCAGAAGCTACCCGGACAGGGTCGAAGAAGGCTACACCTTC.